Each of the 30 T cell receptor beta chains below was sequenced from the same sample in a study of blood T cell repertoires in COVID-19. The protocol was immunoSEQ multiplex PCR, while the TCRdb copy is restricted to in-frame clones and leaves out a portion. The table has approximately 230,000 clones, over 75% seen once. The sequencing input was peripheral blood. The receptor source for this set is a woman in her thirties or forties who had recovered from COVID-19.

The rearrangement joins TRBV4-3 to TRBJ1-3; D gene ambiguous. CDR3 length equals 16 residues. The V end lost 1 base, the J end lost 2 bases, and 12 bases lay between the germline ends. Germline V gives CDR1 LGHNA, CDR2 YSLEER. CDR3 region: CASSQGRAAAGNTIYF. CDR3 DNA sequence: TGCGCCAGCAGCCAAGGGAGGGCAGCCGCTGGAAACACCATATATTTT.

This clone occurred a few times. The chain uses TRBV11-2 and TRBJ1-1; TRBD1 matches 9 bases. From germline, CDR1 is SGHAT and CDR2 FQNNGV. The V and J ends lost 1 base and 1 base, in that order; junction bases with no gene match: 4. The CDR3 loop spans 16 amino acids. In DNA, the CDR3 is TGTGCCAGCAGCTTAGGGCACAGGGGGCCGAACACTGAAGCTTTCTTT. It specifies CASSLGHRGPNTEAFF.

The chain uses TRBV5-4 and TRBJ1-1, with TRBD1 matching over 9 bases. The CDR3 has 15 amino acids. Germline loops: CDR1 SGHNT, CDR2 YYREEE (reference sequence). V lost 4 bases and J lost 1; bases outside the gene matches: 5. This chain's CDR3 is CASSGRTGENTEAFF. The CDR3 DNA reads TGTGCCAGCAGCGGTAGGACAGGGGAGAACACTGAAGCTTTCTTT.

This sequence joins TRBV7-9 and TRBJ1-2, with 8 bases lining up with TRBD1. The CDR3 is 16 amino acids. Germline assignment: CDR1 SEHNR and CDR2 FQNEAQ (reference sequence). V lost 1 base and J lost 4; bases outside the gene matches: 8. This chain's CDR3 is CASSLGTGTHGYGYTF. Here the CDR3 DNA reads TGTGCCAGCAGCTTAGGGACAGGGACCCACGGCTATGGCTACACCTTC.

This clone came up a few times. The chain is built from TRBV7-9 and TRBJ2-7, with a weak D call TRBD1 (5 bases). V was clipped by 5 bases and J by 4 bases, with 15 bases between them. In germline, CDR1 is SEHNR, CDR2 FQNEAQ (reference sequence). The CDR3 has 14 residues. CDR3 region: CASSTNDRSYEQYF. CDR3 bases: TGTGCCAGCAGCACCAACGACAGATCTTACGAGCAGTACTTC. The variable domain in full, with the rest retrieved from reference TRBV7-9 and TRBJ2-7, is DTGVSQNPRHKITKRGQNVTFRCDPISEHNRLYWYRQTLGQGPEFLTYFQNEAQLEKSRLLSDRFSAERPKGSFSTLEIQRTEQGDSAMYLCASSTNDRSYEQYFGPGTRLTVT.

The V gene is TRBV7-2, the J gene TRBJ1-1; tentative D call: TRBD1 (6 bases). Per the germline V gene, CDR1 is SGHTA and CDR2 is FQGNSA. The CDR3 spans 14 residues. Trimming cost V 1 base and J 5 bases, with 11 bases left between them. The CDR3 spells CASSLDRVNTEAFF. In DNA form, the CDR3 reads TGTGCCAGCAGCTTAGACAGGGTTAATACTGAAGCTTTCTTT.

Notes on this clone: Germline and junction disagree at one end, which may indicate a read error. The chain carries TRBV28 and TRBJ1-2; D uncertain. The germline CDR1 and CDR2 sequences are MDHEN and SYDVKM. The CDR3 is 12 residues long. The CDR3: CASGLVGRGYTF. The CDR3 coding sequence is TGTGCCAGCGGTTTGGTCGGGAGGGGCTACACCTTC.

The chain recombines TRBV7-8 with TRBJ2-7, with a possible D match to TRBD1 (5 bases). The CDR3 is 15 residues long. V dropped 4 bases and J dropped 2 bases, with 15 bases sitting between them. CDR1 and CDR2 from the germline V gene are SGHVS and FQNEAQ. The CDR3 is CASSSKGQGAYEQYF. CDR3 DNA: TGTGCCAGCAGCTCGAAAGGTCAAGGGGCCTACGAGCAGTACTTC.

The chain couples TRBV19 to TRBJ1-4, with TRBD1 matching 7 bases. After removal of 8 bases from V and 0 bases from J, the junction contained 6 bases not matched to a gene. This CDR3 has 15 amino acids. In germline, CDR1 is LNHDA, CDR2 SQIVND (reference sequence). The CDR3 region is CASSQGTATNEKLFF. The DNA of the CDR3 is TGTGCCAGTTCACAGGGGACGGCAACTAATGAAAAACTGTTTTTT.

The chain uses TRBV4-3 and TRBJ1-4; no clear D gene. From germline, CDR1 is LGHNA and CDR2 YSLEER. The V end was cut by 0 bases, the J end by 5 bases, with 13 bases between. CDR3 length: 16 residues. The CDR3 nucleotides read TGCGCCAGCAGCCAAGAGGGGAGATGGGAAAATGAAAAACTGTTTTTT. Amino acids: CASSQEGRWENEKLFF.

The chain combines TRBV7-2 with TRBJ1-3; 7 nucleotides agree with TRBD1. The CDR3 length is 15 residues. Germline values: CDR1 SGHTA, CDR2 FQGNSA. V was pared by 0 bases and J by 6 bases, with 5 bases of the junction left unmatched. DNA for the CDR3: TGTGCCAGCAGCTTAGCAGGGGGCTCAGTAAACACCATATATTTT. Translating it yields CASSLAGGSVNTIYF.

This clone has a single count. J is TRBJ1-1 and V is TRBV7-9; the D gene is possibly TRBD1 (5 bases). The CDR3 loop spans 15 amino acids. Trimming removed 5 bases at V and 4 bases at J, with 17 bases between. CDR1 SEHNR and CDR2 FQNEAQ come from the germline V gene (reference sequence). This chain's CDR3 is CASSPRGLRGTEAFF. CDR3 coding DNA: TGTGCCAGCAGCCCCCGAGGTCTAAGGGGCACTGAAGCTTTCTTT.

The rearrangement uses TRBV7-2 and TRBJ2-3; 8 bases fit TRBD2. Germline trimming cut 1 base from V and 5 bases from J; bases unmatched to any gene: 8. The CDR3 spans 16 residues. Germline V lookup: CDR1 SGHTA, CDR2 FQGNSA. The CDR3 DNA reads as TGTGCCAGCAGCTTAGTTTCGGGAGGGCCCCTAGATACGCAGTATTTT. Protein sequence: CASSLVSGGPLDTQYF.

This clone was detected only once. The CDR3 DNA is TGTGCCAGCAGCTACGGACTAGCGAGCCCACAAGAGACCCAGTACTTC. Its translation: CASSYGLASPQETQYF. This rearrangement joins TRBV7-2 to TRBJ2-5; TRBD2 matches at 9 bases. Germline lookup yields CDR1 SGHTA and CDR2 FQGNSA. The CDR3 covers 16 residues. The V segment lost 4 bases and the J segment 2 bases; nucleotides outside the gene matches: 8. Looking up the rest from reference TRBV7-2 and TRBJ2-5 gives the full variable domain: GAGVSQSPSNKVTEKGKDVELRCDPISGHTALYWYRQSLGQGLEFLIYFQGNSAPDKSGLPSDRFSAERTGGSVSTLTIQRTQQEDSAVYLCASSYGLASPQETQYFGPGTRLLVL.

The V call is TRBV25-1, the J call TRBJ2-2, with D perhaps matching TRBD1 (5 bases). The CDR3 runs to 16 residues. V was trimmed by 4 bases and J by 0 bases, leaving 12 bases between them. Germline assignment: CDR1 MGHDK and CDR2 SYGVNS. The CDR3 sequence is CASSVRGGTNTGELFF. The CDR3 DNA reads TGTGCCAGCAGTGTAAGGGGCGGAACGAACACCGGGGAGCTGTTTTTT.

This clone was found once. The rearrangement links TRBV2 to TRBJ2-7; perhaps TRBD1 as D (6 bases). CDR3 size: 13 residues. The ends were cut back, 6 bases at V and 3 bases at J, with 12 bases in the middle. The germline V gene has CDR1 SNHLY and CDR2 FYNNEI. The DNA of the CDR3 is TGTGCCAGCAGCGTAGGACAGATCTACGAGCAGTACTTC. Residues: CASSVGQIYEQYF.

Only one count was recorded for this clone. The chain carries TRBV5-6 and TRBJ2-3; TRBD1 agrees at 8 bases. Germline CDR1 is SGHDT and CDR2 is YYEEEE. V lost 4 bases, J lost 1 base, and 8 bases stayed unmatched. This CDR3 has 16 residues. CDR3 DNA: TGTGCCAGCAGCCCTTTCCGGACAGGGCGCACAGATACGCAGTATTTT. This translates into CASSPFRTGRTDTQYF.

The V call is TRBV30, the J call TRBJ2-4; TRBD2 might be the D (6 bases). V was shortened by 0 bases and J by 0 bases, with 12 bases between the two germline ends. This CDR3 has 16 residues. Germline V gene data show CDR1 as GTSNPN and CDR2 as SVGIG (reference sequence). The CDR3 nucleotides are TGTGCCTGGAGTGTCGGGCAGGGACTAGCCAAAAACATTCAGTACTTC. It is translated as CAWSVGQGLAKNIQYF.

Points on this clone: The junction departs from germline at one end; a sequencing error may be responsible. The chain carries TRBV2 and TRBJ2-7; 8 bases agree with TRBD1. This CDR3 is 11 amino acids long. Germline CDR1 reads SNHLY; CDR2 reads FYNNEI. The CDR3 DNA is TGTGCCAGCAGTGAAGTGGACAGGGAGAACTTC. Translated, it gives CASSEVDRENF.

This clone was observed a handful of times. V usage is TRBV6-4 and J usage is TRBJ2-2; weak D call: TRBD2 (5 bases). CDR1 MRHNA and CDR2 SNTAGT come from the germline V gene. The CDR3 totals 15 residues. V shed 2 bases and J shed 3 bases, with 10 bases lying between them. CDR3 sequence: CASSDRGVDTGELFF. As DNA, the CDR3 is TGTGCCAGCAGTGACCGGGGAGTTGACACCGGGGAGCTGTTTTTT.

CDR3 coding DNA: TGTGCCAGCAGCAGAAACAGGGGATGGTACGAGCAGTACTTC. This gives the protein CASSRNRGWYEQYF. The V and J genes are TRBV11-2 and TRBJ2-7, with 7 bases that match TRBD1. This CDR3 has 14 amino acids. Trimming took 5 bases from V and 4 from J; bases not matched to a gene: 8. Germline CDR1 is SGHAT and CDR2 is FQNNGV. The full variable domain, its missing parts supplied by reference TRBV11-2 and TRBJ2-7, is EAGVAQSPRYKIIEKRQSVAFWCNPISGHATLYWYQQILGQGPKLLIQFQNNGVVDDSQLPKDRFSAERLKGVDSTLKIQPAKLEDSAVYLCASSRNRGWYEQYFGPGTRLTVT.

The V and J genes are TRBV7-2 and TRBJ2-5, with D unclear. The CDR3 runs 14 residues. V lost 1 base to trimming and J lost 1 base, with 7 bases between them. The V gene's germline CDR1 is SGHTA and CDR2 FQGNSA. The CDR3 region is CASSLVLVQETQYF. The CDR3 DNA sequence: TGTGCCAGCAGCTTAGTTCTCGTCCAAGAGACCCAGTACTTC.

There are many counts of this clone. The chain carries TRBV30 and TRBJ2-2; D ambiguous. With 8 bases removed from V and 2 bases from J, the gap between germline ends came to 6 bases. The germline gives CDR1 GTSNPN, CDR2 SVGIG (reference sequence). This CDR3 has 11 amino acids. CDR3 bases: TGTGCCCATCAAAACACCGGGGAGCTGTTTTTT. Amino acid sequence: CAHQNTGELFF.

CDR3 in amino acids: CASSFYTAYEQYF. In nucleotides, the CDR3 is TGTGCCAGCAGCTTTTATACAGCCTACGAGCAGTACTTC. The chain employs TRBV11-2 and TRBJ2-7; D is uncertain. Germline loops: CDR1 SGHAT, CDR2 FQNNGV. This CDR3 comprises 13 residues. Between the trimmed V and J ends, which lost 3 bases and 2 bases, there was a span of 8 bases. Complete variable domain (other parts from reference TRBV11-2 and TRBJ2-7): EAGVAQSPRYKIIEKRQSVAFWCNPISGHATLYWYQQILGQGPKLLIQFQNNGVVDDSQLPKDRFSAERLKGVDSTLKIQPAKLEDSAVYLCASSFYTAYEQYFGPGTRLTVT.

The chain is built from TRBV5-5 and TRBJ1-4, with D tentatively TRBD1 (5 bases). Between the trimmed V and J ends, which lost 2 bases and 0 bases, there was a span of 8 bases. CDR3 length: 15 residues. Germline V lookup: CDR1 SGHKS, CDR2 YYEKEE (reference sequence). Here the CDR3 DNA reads TGTGCCAGCAGCTTCAGGGCCGCAACTAATGAAAAACTGTTTTTT. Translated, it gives CASSFRAATNEKLFF. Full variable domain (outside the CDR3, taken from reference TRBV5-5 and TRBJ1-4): DAGVTQSPTHLIKTRGQQVTLRCSPISGHKSVSWYQQVLGQGPQFIFQYYEKEERGRGNFPDRFSARQFPNYSSELNVNALLLGDSALYLCASSFRAATNEKLFFGSGTQLSVL.

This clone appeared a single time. The chain's CDR3 is CASAGGYYGYTF. The CDR3, as DNA: TGTGCCTCAGCGGGGGGGTACTATGGCTACACCTTC. This chain joins TRBV30 and TRBJ1-2; possibly TRBD1 for D (5 bases). The V gene lost 7 bases and the J gene lost 3 bases, with 12 bases spanning the gap. Germline CDR1 GTSNPN, CDR2 SVGIG (reference sequence). The CDR3 consists of 12 residues. Based on the CDR3 plus reference TRBV30 and TRBJ1-2, the full variable domain is SQTIHQWPATLVQPVGSPLSLECTVEGTSNPNLYWYRQAAGRGLQLLFYSVGIGQISSEVPQNLSASRPQDRQFILSSKKLLLSDSGFYLCASAGGYYGYTFGSGTRLTVV.

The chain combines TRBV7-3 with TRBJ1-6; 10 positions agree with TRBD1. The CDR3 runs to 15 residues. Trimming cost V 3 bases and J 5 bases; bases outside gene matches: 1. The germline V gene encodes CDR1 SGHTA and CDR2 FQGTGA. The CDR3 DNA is TGTGCCAGCAGCTTGGGGACAGGGGATAATTCACCCCTCCACTTT. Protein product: CASSLGTGDNSPLHF.

The CDR3 DNA is TGTGCCAGCAGCTTCTCACTAGCGGGAGGGCCGGAACGCAATGAGCAGTTCTTC. It specifies CASSFSLAGGPERNEQFF. The chain joins TRBV7-2 to TRBJ2-1; TRBD2 aligns across 13 bases. Germline-derived CDR1 and CDR2 are SGHTA and FQGNSA. The V and J ends lost 3 bases and 6 bases, in that order; junction bases with no gene match: 11. CDR3 length equals 18 residues.

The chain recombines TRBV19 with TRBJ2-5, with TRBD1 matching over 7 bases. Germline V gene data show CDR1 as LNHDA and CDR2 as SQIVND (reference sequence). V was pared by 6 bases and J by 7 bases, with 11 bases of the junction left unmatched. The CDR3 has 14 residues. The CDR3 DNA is TGTGCCAGTAGCGAAACAGGGGTTCGGGGGACCCAGTACTTC. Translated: CASSETGVRGTQYF.

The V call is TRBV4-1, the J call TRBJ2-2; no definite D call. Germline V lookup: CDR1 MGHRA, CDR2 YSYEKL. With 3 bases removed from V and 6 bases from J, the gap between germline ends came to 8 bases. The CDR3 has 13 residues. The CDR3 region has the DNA TGCGCCAGCAGCCACTTGGGCGCCGGGGAGCTGTTTTTT. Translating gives CASSHLGAGELFF.